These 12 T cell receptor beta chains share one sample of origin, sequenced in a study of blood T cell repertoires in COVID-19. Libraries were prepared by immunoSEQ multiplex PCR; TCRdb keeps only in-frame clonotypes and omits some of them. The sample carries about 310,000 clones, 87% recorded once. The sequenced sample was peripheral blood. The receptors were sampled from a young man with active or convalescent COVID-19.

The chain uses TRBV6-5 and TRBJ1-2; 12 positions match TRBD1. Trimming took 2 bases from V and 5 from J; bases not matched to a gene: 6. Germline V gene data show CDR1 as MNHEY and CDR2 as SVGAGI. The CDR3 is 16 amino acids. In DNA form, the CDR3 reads TGTGCCAGCAGTTACACCGGGACAGGGGGCGCATATGGCTACACCTTC. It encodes CASSYTGTGGAYGYTF.

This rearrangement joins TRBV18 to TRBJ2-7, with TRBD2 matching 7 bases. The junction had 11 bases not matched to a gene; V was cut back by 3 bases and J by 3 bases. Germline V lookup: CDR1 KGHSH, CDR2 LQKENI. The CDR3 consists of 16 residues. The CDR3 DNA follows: TGTGCCAGCTCACCCCTCGTGGCGGGAGCTGACTACGAGCAGTACTTC. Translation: CASSPLVAGADYEQYF.

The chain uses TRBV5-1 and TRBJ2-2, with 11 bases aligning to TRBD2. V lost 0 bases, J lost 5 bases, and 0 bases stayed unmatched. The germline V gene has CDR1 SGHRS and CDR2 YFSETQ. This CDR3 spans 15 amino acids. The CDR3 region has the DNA TGCGCCAGCAGCTTGGGGACTAGCGGGACCGGGGAGCTGTTTTTT. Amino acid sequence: CASSLGTSGTGELFF.

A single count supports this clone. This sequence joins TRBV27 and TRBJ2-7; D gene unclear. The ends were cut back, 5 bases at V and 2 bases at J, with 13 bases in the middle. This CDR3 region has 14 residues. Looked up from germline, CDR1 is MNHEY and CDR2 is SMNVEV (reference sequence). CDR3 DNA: TGTGCCAGCAGTCCGAGGAACTCCCCCTACGAGCAGTACTTC. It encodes CASSPRNSPYEQYF.

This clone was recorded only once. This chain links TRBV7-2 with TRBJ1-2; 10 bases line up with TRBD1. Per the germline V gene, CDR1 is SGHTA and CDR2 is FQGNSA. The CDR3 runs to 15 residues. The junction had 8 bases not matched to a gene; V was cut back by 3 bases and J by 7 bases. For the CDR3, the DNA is TGTGCCAGCAGCTTCCCCGGGACAGGGGTACTTGGCTACACCTTC. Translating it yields CASSFPGTGVLGYTF.

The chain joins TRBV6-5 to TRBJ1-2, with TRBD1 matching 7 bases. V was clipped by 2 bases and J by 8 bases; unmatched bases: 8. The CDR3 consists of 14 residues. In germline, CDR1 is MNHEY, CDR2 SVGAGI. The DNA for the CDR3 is TGTGCCAGCAGTTACGGCCAGGGGGTGGGAGGCTACACCTTC. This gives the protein CASSYGQGVGGYTF.

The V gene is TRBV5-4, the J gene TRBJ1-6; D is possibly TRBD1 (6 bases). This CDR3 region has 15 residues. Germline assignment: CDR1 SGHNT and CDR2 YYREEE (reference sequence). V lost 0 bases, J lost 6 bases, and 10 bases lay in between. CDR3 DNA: TGTGCCAGCAGCTTGGCTCAGGGGTTTAATTCACCCCTCCACTTT. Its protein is CASSLAQGFNSPLHF.

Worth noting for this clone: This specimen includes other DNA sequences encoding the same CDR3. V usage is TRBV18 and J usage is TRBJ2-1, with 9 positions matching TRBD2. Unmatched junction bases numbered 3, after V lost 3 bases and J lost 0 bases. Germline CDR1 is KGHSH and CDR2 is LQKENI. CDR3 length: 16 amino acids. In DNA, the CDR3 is TGTGCCAGCTCACCCCTAGCGGGGAGCTCCTACAATGAGCAGTTCTTC. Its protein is CASSPLAGSSYNEQFF.

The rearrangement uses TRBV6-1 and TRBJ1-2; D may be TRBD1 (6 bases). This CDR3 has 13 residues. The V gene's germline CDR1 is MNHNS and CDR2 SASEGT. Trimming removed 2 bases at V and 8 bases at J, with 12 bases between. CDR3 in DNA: TGTGCCAGCAGTGAAACAGGGCTTGGGGGCTACACCTTC. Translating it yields CASSETGLGGYTF.

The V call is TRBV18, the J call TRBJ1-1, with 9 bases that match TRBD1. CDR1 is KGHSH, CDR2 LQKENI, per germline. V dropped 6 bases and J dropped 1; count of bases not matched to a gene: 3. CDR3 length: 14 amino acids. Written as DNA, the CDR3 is TGTGCCAGCTCGGGGGACAGGGCGAACACTGAAGCTTTCTTT. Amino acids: CASSGDRANTEAFF.

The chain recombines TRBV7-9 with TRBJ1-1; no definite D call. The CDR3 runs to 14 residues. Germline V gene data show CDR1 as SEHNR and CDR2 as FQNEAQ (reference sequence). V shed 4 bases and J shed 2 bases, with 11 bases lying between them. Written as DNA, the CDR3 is TGTGCCAGCAGCTGGACGGGGAGTAACACTGAAGCTTTCTTT. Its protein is CASSWTGSNTEAFF.

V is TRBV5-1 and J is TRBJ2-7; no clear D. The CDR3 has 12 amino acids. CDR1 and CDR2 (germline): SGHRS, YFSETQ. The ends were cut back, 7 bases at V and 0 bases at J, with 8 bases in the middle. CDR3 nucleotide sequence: TGCGCCAGCGGCGGTTCCTCCTACGAGCAGTACTTC. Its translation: CASGGSSYEQYF.